A single sample is the source of the 16 T cell receptor beta chains below, sequenced in a study of T cells in Graves' hyperthyroidism and ophthalmopathy. Amplification of TCR beta CDR3 regions was performed using RNA transcripts as template. A set of HTBI primers served as the primers for a first-round RT-PCR of the TCR CDR3. TCRdb reprocessed the multiplex PCR reads via MiXCR and lists one record per CDR3 protein. The sample has some 440,000 distinct CDR3 sequences; more than 15% are singletons. Sequenced sample: blood. The receptors derive from a woman aged 18-29 years with Graves' hyperthyroidism.

The table lists this clonotype with many counts. The rearrangement uses TRBV6-1 and TRBJ1-2; TRBD1 aligns across 7 bases. In germline, CDR1 is MNHNS, CDR2 SASEGT. The ends lost 5 bases at V and 3 bases at J; junction bases unmatched: 27. There are 21 residues in the CDR3. The CDR3 nucleotides read TGTGCCAGCAGTTGGCCCCCACCTTCCGAGACAGGGCATTCATACGACTATGGCTACACCTTC. Translated, it gives CASSWPPPSETGHSYDYGYTF.

As to this clonotype: A single base separates this from a much larger clone, so it may be a read error. The chain's CDR3 is CASSPRSDYEQYF. The DNA of the CDR3 is TGTGCCAGCTCACCAAGGTCCGACTACGAGCAGTACTTC. The chain has TRBV18 and TRBJ2-7; D remains unclear. The germline V gene has CDR1 KGHSH and CDR2 LQKENI. V gave up 2 bases and J gave up 3 bases, with 8 bases separating them. The CDR3 covers 13 residues.

This clonotype occurred a few times. The rearrangement joins TRBV30 to TRBJ1-5, with TRBD1 identical over 8 bases. The CDR3 extends over 15 amino acids. From germline, CDR1 is GTSNPN and CDR2 SVGIG (reference sequence). With 1 base clipped from V and 5 bases from J, the junction kept 7 bases outside the gene matches. The CDR3 spells CAWSARTGSDQPQHF. The CDR3 nucleotides are TGTGCCTGGAGTGCCCGGACAGGGAGTGATCAGCCCCAGCATTTT.

This clonotype was seen repeatedly, ten times or more. V and J are TRBV3-1 and TRBJ2-1, with TRBD2 matching 7 bases. This CDR3 contains 17 residues. Germline lookup yields CDR1 LGHDT and CDR2 YNNKEL (reference sequence). V was pared by 3 bases and J by 0 bases, with 8 bases of the junction left unmatched. The CDR3 nucleotides read TGTGCCAGCAGCCATTATTTAGCGGGTCCCTCCTACAATGAGCAGTTCTTC. Its protein is CASSHYLAGPSYNEQFF.

This chain links TRBV11-2 with TRBJ2-7; 10 bases are a match to TRBD2. The CDR3 is made up of 17 amino acids. Trimming at V came to 5 bases and at J to 5 bases, leaving 15 bases not matched to a gene. The germline CDR1 and CDR2 sequences are SGHAT and FQNNGV. CDR3 sequence (DNA): TGTGCCAGCAGCCCACCGCCTGGGCCAGCGGGAGGGAACGAGCAGTACTTC. This translates into CASSPPPGPAGGNEQYF.

In its sample, this clonotype was seen many times. This sequence joins TRBV24-1 and TRBJ2-2; 8 nucleotides agree with TRBD2. Germline V lookup: CDR1 KGHDR, CDR2 SFDVKD. This CDR3 contains 17 residues. The V gene end was trimmed by 2 bases and the J gene end by 6 bases; junction bases not matched to a gene: 10. The CDR3 spells CATSDSGPAGVSGELFF. Here the CDR3 DNA reads TGTGCCACCAGTGATTCGGGCCCAGCGGGAGTATCCGGGGAGCTGTTTTTT.

The sample holds many counts of this clonotype. V usage is TRBV12-3 or TRBV12-4 and J usage is TRBJ2-5, with D perhaps matching TRBD1 or TRBD2 (5 bases each). This CDR3 is built from 13 residues. Trimming pared 3 bases from V and 5 bases from J, leaving 10 bases between. The CDR3 here is CASSLRGGETQYF. CDR3 DNA sequence: TGTGCCAGCAGTTTGAGGGGCGGTGAGACCCAGTACTTC.

This clonotype was picked up many times. The chain has TRBV6-1 and TRBJ1-1; D gene ambiguous. This CDR3 is built from 14 residues. V was shortened by 2 bases and J by 6 bases, with 13 bases between the two germline ends. Germline CDR1 is MNHNS and CDR2 is SASEGT. The CDR3 loop reads CASSEKAPDPEAFF. The CDR3 DNA sequence: TGTGCCAGCAGTGAAAAGGCGCCCGACCCTGAAGCTTTCTTT.

This clonotype was seen many times. The chain recombines TRBV20-1 with TRBJ2-7; D not certain. V was trimmed by 3 bases and J by 2 bases, leaving 11 bases between them. Germline loops: CDR1 DFQATT, CDR2 SNEGSKA (reference sequence). This CDR3 is built from 13 residues. CDR3 sequence reads: CSARYPSTYEQYF. The CDR3 DNA reads TGCAGTGCTAGGTACCCCTCCACCTACGAGCAGTACTTC.

This clonotype was found many times. V and J are TRBV28 and TRBJ2-3; D is perhaps TRBD2 (7 bases). V was cut by 4 bases and J by 10 bases, with 24 bases left in between. Per the germline V gene, CDR1 is MDHEN and CDR2 is SYDVKM. The CDR3 consists of 16 residues. The CDR3 DNA reads as TGTGCCAGCAGTTCCCCCGGTTGGGGGGGCGGCATGCCGCAGTATTTT. Its protein product is CASSSPGWGGGMPQYF.

This clonotype was seen repeatedly, ten times or more. The chain's CDR3 is CASSLLGDSGYTF. CDR3 bases: TGTGCCAGCAGTTTATTAGGGGACAGTGGCTACACCTTC. The chain uses TRBV12-3 or TRBV12-4 and TRBJ1-2, with TRBD1 matching over 7 bases. The J segment lost 7 bases and the V segment lost 2 bases, leaving 4 bases of the junction unmatched. This CDR3 has 13 residues.

The chain recombines TRBV4-1 with TRBJ1-3, with D hard to call. In germline, CDR1 is MGHRA, CDR2 YSYEKL. The CDR3 consists of 16 residues. The ends were cut back, 3 bases at V and 0 bases at J, with 12 bases in the middle. CDR3 DNA: TGCGCCAGCAGCCACCCTTACCGGGACTCTGGAAACACCATATATTTT. This translates into CASSHPYRDSGNTIYF.

This clonotype has at least ten counts. This chain joins TRBV6-1 and TRBJ2-4; 8 nucleotides line up with TRBD1. The CDR3 sequence is 14 residues long. Germline CDR1 reads MNHNS; CDR2 reads SASEGT. The ends lost 7 bases at V and 7 bases at J; junction bases unmatched: 9. The CDR3 nucleotides are TGTGCCAGCACTTGGACAGGGCTTGGGAACATTCAGTACTTC. This sequence encodes CASTWTGLGNIQYF.

This clonotype has a count of ten or more. This chain joins TRBV28 and TRBJ2-7; TRBD2 matches 8 bases. Losses at the gene ends were 4 bases for V and 2 bases for J; bases not matched to a gene: 7. Germline assignment: CDR1 MDHEN and CDR2 SYDVKM. The CDR3 sequence is 15 residues long. CDR3 bases: TGTGCCAGCAGTTCGAAGCGGGGGTTAACCTACGAGCAGTACTTC. Encoded protein: CASSSKRGLTYEQYF.

In its sample, this clonotype was seen many times. This chain joins TRBV7-2 and TRBJ2-1; 8 bases are a match to TRBD2. Germline V gives CDR1 SGHTA, CDR2 FQGNSA. This CDR3 has 15 residues. V dropped 5 bases and J dropped 5; count of bases not matched to a gene: 8. The CDR3 DNA reads as TGTGCCAGCAGCATCGCGGGACTAGGGAACAATGAGCAGTTCTTC. Translating it yields CASSIAGLGNNEQFF.

A remark on this clonotype: This may be a read error: a much more frequent sequence differs by one nucleotide. The rearrangement links TRBV6-1 to TRBJ1-2, with 10 bases fitting TRBD1. The CDR3 runs to 14 residues. Germline CDR1 and CDR2: MNHNS and SASEGT. For the CDR3, the DNA is TGTGCCAGCAGTGGACAGGGGGCAGGCTATGGCCACACCTTC. Translation gives CASSGQGAGYGHTF.